A selection of T cell receptor beta chains follows, all from one sample in a study of shared clonotypes between healthy human individuals. Sequenced by immunoSEQ multiplex PCR; TCRdb stores in-frame clones only, minus some. The sample lists 450,000 to 500,000 clones, 76% seen once, with 10% to 15% in the top ten. Sequencing was done on a sample of PBMCs. These receptors originate from a middle-aged woman in good health. Some clones in this sample may be carry-over from other donors' samples. The CDR3 runs from the conserved cysteine through the conserved F or W. The D gene is left open where the match is weak. The size of a clone is reported for some rows only, either as once, few or many, or as a class for expanded clones.

d_gene	v_gene	abundance	j_gene	CDR3nt	CDR3aa
-	TRBV7-9	-	TRBJ2-6	TGTGCCAGCAGTTTCTGGGCGGGCTCTGGGGCCAACGTCCTGACTTTC	CASSFWAGSGANVLTF
-	TRBV5-8	once	TRBJ2-5	TGTGCCAGCAGTTGGGGTGGAGAGACCCAGTACTTC	CASSWGGETQYF
TRBD1	TRBV30	-	TRBJ1-2	TGTGCCTGGAGTGATACCGGGACAGGGGGCGCCTATGGCTACACCTTC	CAWSDTGTGGAYGYTF
-	TRBV6-5	once	TRBJ2-6	TGTGCCAGCAGTTACTTCTCTGGGGCCAACGTCCTGACTTTC	CASSYFSGANVLTF
TRBD1	TRBV14	once	TRBJ2-3	TGTGCCAGCAGCCAACAACTAGGGGGCCCAGATACGCAGTATTTT	CASSQQLGGPDTQYF
-	TRBV18	-	TRBJ2-3	TGTGCCAGCTCACCAGGGTTTGGGACATCTTTCGGCATAACAGATACGCAGTATTTT	CASSPGFGTSFGITDTQYF
-	TRBV10-3	-	TRBJ1-5	TGTGCCATCAGTGAGTCTGAGACAGACGCTCAGCCCCAGCATTTT	CAISESETDAQPQHF
-	TRBV28	-	TRBJ2-1	TGTGCCAGCAGAGTAGGCGGGGTAGAGTATAATGAGCAGTTCTTC	CASRVGGVEYNEQFF
-	TRBV27	-	TRBJ1-4	TGTGCCAGCAGTCCCACCCTTAAGGACGGAGTAGTTAATGAAAAACTGTTTTTT	CASSPTLKDGVVNEKLFF
-	TRBV7-8	-	TRBJ1-3	TGTGCCAGCAGCTTAGGGGGCAAGGTCCAGACTGGAAACACCATATATTTT	CASSLGGKVQTGNTIYF
-	TRBV21-1	once	TRBJ2-3	TGTGCCAGCAGCAAAGGACAGCTAGCGGGCATTGGGGATACGCAGTATTTT	CASSKGQLAGIGDTQYF
-	TRBV21-1	-	TRBJ2-2	TGTGCCAGCAGCTTGCGGACTAGCGGGAGGTCAACCGGGGAGCTGTTTTTT	CASSLRTSGRSTGELFF
-	TRBV7-2	-	TRBJ2-3	TGTGCCAGCAGCTTCGGTTATAGCGGAAGCACAGATACGCAGTATTTT	CASSFGYSGSTDTQYF
-	TRBV30	-	TRBJ2-1	TGTGCCTGGAGAGCTAGACTAGGAAATGAGCAGTTCTTC	CAWRARLGNEQFF
-	TRBV1	-	TRBJ2-2	TGCACCAGCAGGCGACCTACCGGGACAGGGTTTCGCGTGGGGAACACCGGGGAGCTGTTTTTT	CTSRRPTGTGFRVGNTGELFF
TRBD1	TRBV7-9	-	TRBJ1-2	TGTGCCAGCAGCCCGGGGACAGGGGTTCGGGGCTACACCTTC	CASSPGTGVRGYTF
TRBD2	TRBV27	once	TRBJ2-1	TGTGCCAGCAGTAGACTAGCGGGAGGGTTCCGGGAGCAGTTCTTC	CASSRLAGGFREQFF
-	TRBV6-4	-	TRBJ2-2	TGTGCCAGCAGTAGCGGGCCGACCGGGGAGCTGTTTTTT	CASSSGPTGELFF
-	TRBV30	-	TRBJ2-7	TGTGCCTGGAGTTATAGCTACGAGCAGTACTTC	CAWSYSYEQYF
TRBD2	TRBV27	few	TRBJ2-7	TGTGCCAGCAGTCCCCGAGCGGGACCAAACTACGAGCAGTACTTC	CASSPRAGPNYEQYF
TRBD1	TRBV28	once	TRBJ2-1	TGTGCCACCAAAGCCCTACATCGGGACAGGGTGGTCAATGAGCAGTTCTTC	CATKALHRDRVVNEQFF
-	TRBV5-1	-	TRBJ1-3	TGCGCCAGCAGCTTGGACTACCGAAGTGGAAACACCATATATTTT	CASSLDYRSGNTIYF
-	TRBV10-2	-	TRBJ2-6	TGCGCCAGCAGTGATCCCGGGGCTGGGGCCAACGTCCTGACTTTC	CASSDPGAGANVLTF
TRBD2	TRBV7-8	once	TRBJ2-7	TGTGCCAGCAGCCTAGGTCCGGCGGGAGTGAACTACGAGCAGTACTTC	CASSLGPAGVNYEQYF
-	TRBV7-2	few	TRBJ1-1	TGTGCCAGCAGCCAAGCAGGAAAAGGGGCGCGGACTGAAGCTTTCTTT	CASSQAGKGARTEAFF
-	TRBV5-8	-	TRBJ2-7	TGTGCCAGCAGCATTCCGGACGCAGCCTACGAGCAGTACTTC	CASSIPDAAYEQYF
-	TRBV30	-	TRBJ1-4	TGTGCCTGGAGTCGGGGGGCAGGGTATACGGATAATGAAAAACTGTTTTTT	CAWSRGAGYTDNEKLFF
-	TRBV11-3	once	TRBJ2-1	TGTGCCAGCAGCTCGTACCTGGACCGGAATGAGCAGTTCTTC	CASSSYLDRNEQFF
-	TRBV4-2	-	TRBJ1-1	TGTGCCAGCAGCCAAGGGTGGACTGAAGCTTTCTTT	CASSQGWTEAFF
-	TRBV6-1	-	TRBJ1-5	TGTGCCAGCAGTGACGGGGGCCAAGAGCCCCAGCATTTT	CASSDGGQEPQHF
TRBD2	TRBV5-6	many	TRBJ2-2	TGTGCCAGCAGCTTGAGTGGGACTAATTACGGGGAGCTGTTTTTT	CASSLSGTNYGELFF
TRBD2	TRBV29-1	-	TRBJ2-5	TGCAGCGTTGAACCCGGTGGTAGCGGGAGACAGCAGACCCAGTACTTC	CSVEPGGSGRQQTQYF
-	TRBV21-1	-	TRBJ2-3	TGTGCCAGCAGCATGGAACGTCCAGATACGCAGTATTTT	CASSMERPDTQYF
TRBD2	TRBV6-6	-	TRBJ2-5	TGTGCCAGCAGGGCGCGCCGTCTAGCGGGAGGAGGGTCCCAGTACTTC	CASRARRLAGGGSQYF
-	TRBV9	-	TRBJ2-7	TGTGCCAGCAGCGTAGGGCAGGGGACCTACGAGCAGTACTTC	CASSVGQGTYEQYF
-	TRBV9	-	TRBJ1-2	TGTGCCAGCAGCGTAGATGGATCCTATGGCTACACCTTC	CASSVDGSYGYTF
-	TRBV5-1	-	TRBJ1-5	TGCGCCAGCAGCTTGGGAGAAGCGGGCGGGAATCAGCCCCAGCATTTT	CASSLGEAGGNQPQHF
-	TRBV5-1	-	TRBJ1-1	TGCGCCAGCAGCTCAGATACACCGGGGGGCAACATGTTAGCCACTGAAGCTTTCTTT	CASSSDTPGGNMLATEAFF
TRBD1	TRBV18	-	TRBJ1-2	TGTGCCAGCTCGACAGGGGAGCACTATGGCTACACCTTC	CASSTGEHYGYTF
TRBD2	TRBV5-1	-	TRBJ2-7	TGCGCCAGCGGTACGGGGGGAGGGCCTCCCGAGCAGTACTTC	CASGTGGGPPEQYF
-	TRBV6-5	-	TRBJ1-2	TGTGCCAGCAGCATGGGGGGGGTTGGCTACACCTTC	CASSMGGVGYTF
-	TRBV10-2	-	TRBJ2-5	TGCGCCAGCAGTAGGACTAAAGAGACCCAGTACTTC	CASSRTKETQYF
TRBD2	TRBV7-8	once	TRBJ2-4	TGTGCCAGCAGCTTAGCGTCCTTAGCGGGGATTCAGTACTTC	CASSLASLAGIQYF